The next 10 T cell receptor beta chains were all read from a single sample in a study of T cell changes during pregnancy in multiple sclerosis. Only in-frame clones appear in the TCRdb table, and some are missing; sequencing was by immunoSEQ multiplex PCR. The table includes under 110,000 clones, approximately 91% detected once. The sequencing used peripheral blood, collected in the second trimester of pregnancy. The receptors were gathered from a female donor with multiple sclerosis, enrolled in a pregnancy study.

This clone was detected only once. The chain has TRBV10-2 and TRBJ1-5; 8 bases are a match to TRBD1. V was pared by 5 bases and J by 4 bases, with 10 bases of the junction left unmatched. Germline-derived CDR1 and CDR2 are WSHSY and SAAADI. The CDR3 spans 16 residues. In DNA form, the CDR3 reads TGCGCCAGCAGTCAGAACCGAGACAGGGGTAATCAGCCCCAGCATTTT. Protein: CASSQNRDRGNQPQHF.

The rearrangement uses TRBV27 and TRBJ1-1; D unclear. Germline V gene lookup returns CDR1 MNHEY and CDR2 SMNVEV (reference sequence). Trimming removed 0 bases from V and 0 bases from J, with 8 bases in between. This CDR3 has 15 residues. DNA of the CDR3: TGTGCCAGCAGTTTATCTCCAGGCCTGAACACTGAAGCTTTCTTT. Translation: CASSLSPGLNTEAFF.

In its sample, this clone was seen once. The J gene is TRBJ2-7, the V gene TRBV28, with D uncertain. Trimming shortened V by 7 bases and J by 4 bases, and 17 bases separated the two germline ends. CDR1 and CDR2 (germline): MDHEN, SYDVKM. CDR3 length equals 14 residues. CDR3 protein: CASTPAGTQYEQYF. The CDR3 DNA reads as TGTGCCAGCACTCCAGCAGGAACACAATACGAGCAGTACTTC.

This chain connects TRBV15 to TRBJ2-7, with D unclear. Germline values: CDR1 LNHNV, CDR2 YYDKDF (reference sequence). The CDR3 runs to 14 residues. The germline V and J ends were trimmed by 1 base and 2 bases, with 9 bases remaining between them. For the CDR3, the DNA is TGTGCCACCAGCAGAGTGGGCGCAACCTACGAGCAGTACTTC. Protein: CATSRVGATYEQYF.

The chain employs TRBV28 and TRBJ1-5; 9 bases fit TRBD1. V lost 5 bases and J lost 2; bases outside the gene matches: 4. The germline V gene has CDR1 MDHEN and CDR2 SYDVKM. CDR3 length: 15 amino acids. The CDR3 region is CASSAWTGGNQPQHF. The CDR3 bases are TGTGCCAGCAGTGCCTGGACAGGGGGCAATCAGCCCCAGCATTTT.

The chain has TRBV10-3 and TRBJ1-5, with D maybe TRBD1 (6 bases). Germline V lookup: CDR1 ENHRY, CDR2 SYGVKD. Between the trimmed V and J ends, which lost 9 bases and 7 bases, there was a span of 13 bases. This CDR3 has 12 amino acids. The CDR3 reads CAIRGFGQPQHF. The DNA for the CDR3 is TGTGCCATTAGGGGGTTCGGGCAGCCCCAGCATTTT.

This chain uses TRBV27 with TRBJ2-1; tentatively, D is TRBD2 (6 bases). Germline values: CDR1 MNHEY, CDR2 SMNVEV (reference sequence). The V end lost 6 bases, the J end lost 0 bases, and 15 bases lay between the germline ends. The CDR3 runs 16 residues. DNA of the CDR3: TGTGCCAGCAGGAGTGTTGGCGGGGTCTCCTACAATGAGCAGTTCTTC. This sequence encodes CASRSVGGVSYNEQFF.

The chain carries TRBV18 and TRBJ2-2; D might be TRBD1 (6 bases). The germline gives CDR1 KGHSH, CDR2 LQKENI. The CDR3 consists of 16 residues. Trimming stripped 6 bases from V and 5 bases from J, with 19 bases between. The CDR3 is CASSPAVQGKTGELFF. The CDR3 DNA sequence: TGTGCCAGCTCCCCAGCGGTGCAGGGGAAAACCGGGGAGCTGTTTTTT.

This clone came up once. The J gene is TRBJ2-5, the V gene TRBV30; 8 nucleotides align to TRBD2. This CDR3 contains 17 residues. V was clipped by 0 bases and J by 1 base; unmatched bases: 10. Germline CDR1 is GTSNPN and CDR2 is SVGIG (reference sequence). The CDR3 region has the DNA TGTGCCTGGAGTGTAGCAGCGGGAGTATCGGGCCAAGAGACCCAGTACTTC. Translating gives CAWSVAAGVSGQETQYF.

The chain combines TRBV10-3 with TRBJ1-1; D is unresolved. Germline loops: CDR1 ENHRY, CDR2 SYGVKD. The CDR3 loop spans 13 amino acids. Trimming removed 2 bases at V and 3 bases at J, with 7 bases between. In nucleotides, the CDR3 is TGTGCCATCAGTGAGGTACGGGACACTGAAGCTTTCTTT. The encoded protein is CAISEVRDTEAFF.